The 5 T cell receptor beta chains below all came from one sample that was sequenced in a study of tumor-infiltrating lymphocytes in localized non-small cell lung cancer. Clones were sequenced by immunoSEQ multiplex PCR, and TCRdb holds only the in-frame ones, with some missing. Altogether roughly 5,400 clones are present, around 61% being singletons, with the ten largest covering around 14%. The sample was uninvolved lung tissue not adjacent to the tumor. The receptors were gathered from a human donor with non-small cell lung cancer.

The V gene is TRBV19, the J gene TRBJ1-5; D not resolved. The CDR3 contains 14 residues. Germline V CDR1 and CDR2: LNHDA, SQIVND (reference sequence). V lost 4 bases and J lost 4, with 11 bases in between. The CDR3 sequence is CASSTSSANQPQHF. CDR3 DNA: TGTGCCAGTAGTACCTCGTCGGCGAATCAGCCCCAGCATTTT.

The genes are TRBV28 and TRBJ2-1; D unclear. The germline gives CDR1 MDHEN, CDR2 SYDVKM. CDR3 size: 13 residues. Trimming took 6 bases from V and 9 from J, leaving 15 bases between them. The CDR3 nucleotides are TGTGCCAGCAGCTTTAGTTTTTTGGGTGAGCAGTTCTTC. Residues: CASSFSFLGEQFF.

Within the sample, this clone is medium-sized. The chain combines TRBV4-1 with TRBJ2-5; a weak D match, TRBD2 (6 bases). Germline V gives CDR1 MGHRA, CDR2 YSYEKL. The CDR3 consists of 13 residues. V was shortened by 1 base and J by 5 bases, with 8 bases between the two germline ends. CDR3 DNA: TGCGCCAGCAGCCAAGGTGGGGGGGAGACCCAGTACTTC. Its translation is CASSQGGGETQYF.

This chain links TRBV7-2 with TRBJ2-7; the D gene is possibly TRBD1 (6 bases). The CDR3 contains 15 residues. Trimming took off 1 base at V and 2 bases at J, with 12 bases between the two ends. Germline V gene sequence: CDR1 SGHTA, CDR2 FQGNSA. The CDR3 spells CASSLGEKGAYEQYF. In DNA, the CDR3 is TGTGCCAGCAGCTTAGGGGAGAAGGGGGCCTACGAGCAGTACTTC. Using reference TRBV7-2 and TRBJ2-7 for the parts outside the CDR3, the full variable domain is GAGVSQSPSNKVTEKGKDVELRCDPISGHTALYWYRQSLGQGLEFLIYFQGNSAPDKSGLPSDRFSAERTGGSVSTLTIQRTQQEDSAVYLCASSLGEKGAYEQYFGPGTRLTVT.

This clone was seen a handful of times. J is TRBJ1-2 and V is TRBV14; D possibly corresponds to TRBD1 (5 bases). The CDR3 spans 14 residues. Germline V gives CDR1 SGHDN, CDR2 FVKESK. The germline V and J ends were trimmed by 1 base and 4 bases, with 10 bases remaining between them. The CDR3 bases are TGTGCCAGCAGCCAAGTGGGACTGACCTATGGCTACACCTTC. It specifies CASSQVGLTYGYTF.